These 18 T cell receptor beta chains originate from one sample sequenced in a study of shared clonotypes between healthy human individuals. This table comes from immunoSEQ multiplex PCR, and its TCRdb copy is limited to in-frame clones, with some not included. Of under 750,000 clones detected, roughly two thirds appear once; the ten largest clones hold around 1.7%. The sample was memory CD4+ T cells sorted from blood. Subset noted: CD45RA-negative fraction. The receptors stem from a woman in her 30s in good health.

This chain uses TRBV19 with TRBJ2-2; 8 nucleotides line up with TRBD1. Trimming took 6 bases from V and 2 from J; bases not matched to a gene: 2. Germline-derived CDR1 and CDR2 are LNHDA and SQIVND (reference sequence). The length of the CDR3 is 14 residues. The CDR3 coding sequence is TGTGCCAGTAGAGACAGGGGAAACACCGGGGAGCTGTTTTTT. As protein: CASRDRGNTGELFF.

This clone was picked up a small number of times. The V gene is TRBV2, the J gene TRBJ2-3, with 10 bases fitting TRBD2. V lost 5 bases, J lost 4 bases, and 3 bases stayed unmatched. CDR3 size: 14 residues. Germline CDR1 is SNHLY and CDR2 is FYNNEI. For the CDR3, the DNA is TGTGCCAGCAGTAGCGGGAGGGAGGCAGATACGCAGTATTTT. Its translation is CASSSGREADTQYF.

The chain has TRBV5-4 and TRBJ2-7, with 15 bases lining up with TRBD2. This CDR3 comprises 18 residues. V shed 4 bases, J shed 2 bases, and the junction held 10 bases outside the gene matches. Per germline, CDR1 SGHNT and CDR2 YYREEE (reference sequence). The CDR3 region is CASSDGLAGGPRTYEQYF. CDR3 sequence (DNA): TGTGCCAGCAGCGACGGACTAGCGGGAGGGCCGAGGACCTACGAGCAGTACTTC.

For this clone: This clone may be a read error of a much larger clone one base away. Distinct nucleotide sequences in the sample also encode this CDR3. The V gene is TRBV28, the J gene TRBJ2-5; D remains unclear. CDR1 is MDHEN, CDR2 SYDVKM, per germline. Trimming took off 2 bases at V and 5 bases at J, with 3 bases between the two ends. This CDR3 is built from 11 residues. The CDR3 DNA sequence: TGTGCCAGCAGTTTAGAGGAGACCCAGTACTTC. Translating gives CASSLEETQYF.

The count of this clone is one. This chain connects TRBV7-2 to TRBJ1-5, with 7 bases matching TRBD1. V lost 1 base and J lost 5; bases outside the gene matches: 5. Germline V lookup: CDR1 SGHTA, CDR2 FQGNSA. This CDR3 spans 15 amino acids. CDR3 sequence: CASSLEGRGYQPQHF. The CDR3 region has the DNA TGTGCCAGCAGCTTAGAGGGCAGGGGGTATCAGCCCCAGCATTTT.

In regard to this clone: At one boundary the junction diverges from the germline segment, which might be a read error. CDR3 sequence (DNA): TGTGCCAGCAGAGAAGACAGGGGCGGCCAGCCCCAGCATTTT. It translates to CASREDRGGQPQHF. The genes are TRBV2 and TRBJ1-5; 8 bases agree with TRBD1. CDR1 is SNHLY, CDR2 FYNNEI, per germline. This CDR3 region has 14 residues.

This chain connects TRBV7-9 to TRBJ2-5; D unclear. The CDR3 totals 12 residues. Germline CDR1 and CDR2: SEHNR and FQNEAQ (reference sequence). The ends were cut back, 7 bases at V and 3 bases at J, with 9 bases in the middle. The CDR3 DNA reads TGTGCCAGCACCGGTGAGAAAGAGACCCAGTACTTC. It codes for CASTGEKETQYF. Using reference TRBV7-9 and TRBJ2-5 for the parts outside the CDR3, the full variable domain is DTGVSQNPRHKITKRGQNVTFRCDPISEHNRLYWYRQTLGQGPEFLTYFQNEAQLEKSRLLSDRFSAERPKGSFSTLEIQRTEQGDSAMYLCASTGEKETQYFGPGTRLLVL.

In this sample, this clone turned up a few times. CDR3 loop: CASRDSYEQYF. In DNA form, the CDR3 reads TGTGCCAGCAGGGACAGCTACGAGCAGTACTTC. The chain is built from TRBV27 and TRBJ2-7; D is possibly TRBD1 (6 bases). The CDR3 has 11 residues. Trimming cost V 6 bases and J 3 bases, with 6 bases left between them. From germline, CDR1 is MNHEY and CDR2 SMNVEV (reference sequence).

CDR3 in DNA: TGTGCCAGCAGGCAACCGGGACAGGGGCAAGAGACCCAGTACTTC. Translation gives CASRQPGQGQETQYF. The chain uses TRBV6-6 and TRBJ2-5; 10 nucleotides align to TRBD1. This CDR3 has 15 amino acids. Looked up from germline, CDR1 is MNHNY and CDR2 is SVGAGI (reference sequence). V lost 6 bases and J lost 2; bases outside the gene matches: 6.

The V call is TRBV5-4, the J call TRBJ2-5; TRBD1 might be the D (6 bases). The CDR3 sequence is 15 residues long. Trimming took 3 bases from V and 2 from J, leaving 14 bases between them. The germline CDR1 and CDR2 sequences are SGHNT and YYREEE (reference sequence). This chain's CDR3 is CASSSQDRLQETQYF. CDR3 in DNA: TGTGCCAGCAGCTCGCAGGACAGATTGCAAGAGACCCAGTACTTC. Full variable domain (outside the CDR3, taken from reference TRBV5-4 and TRBJ2-5): ETGVTQSPTHLIKTRGQQVTLRCSSQSGHNTVSWYQQALGQGPQFIFQYYREEENGRGNFPPRFSGLQFPNYSSELNVNALELDDSALYLCASSSQDRLQETQYFGPGTRLLVL.

This chain links TRBV6-1 with TRBJ2-7, with unresolved D. V gave up 8 bases and J gave up 5 bases, with 10 bases separating them. Germline V CDR1 and CDR2: MNHNS, SASEGT. The CDR3 sequence is 11 residues long. The CDR3 here is CASGILHEQYF. The CDR3 DNA reads as TGTGCCAGCGGGATACTTCACGAGCAGTACTTC.

This chain's CDR3 is CASSLGTHQFF. The CDR3 region has the DNA TGTGCCAGCAGCTTAGGTACACATCAGTTCTTC. The chain combines TRBV7-6 with TRBJ2-1, with unresolved D. CDR3 length equals 11 residues. Deletions cut 1 base from V and 13 bases from J, with 8 bases between. CDR1 is SGHVS, CDR2 FNYEAQ, per germline.

V and J are TRBV19 and TRBJ2-6, with 9 bases lining up with TRBD2. The V and J ends lost 4 bases and 4 bases, in that order; junction bases with no gene match: 5. Germline CDR1 is LNHDA and CDR2 is SQIVND (reference sequence). CDR3 size: 16 residues. The CDR3 sequence: CASSRREGPGANVLTF. CDR3 DNA: TGTGCCAGTAGTAGGCGGGAGGGCCCCGGGGCCAACGTCCTGACTTTC.

J is TRBJ2-7 and V is TRBV28; the D gene is possibly TRBD1 (6 bases). The CDR3 runs to 14 residues. Trimming took 6 bases from V and 3 from J, leaving 15 bases between them. From germline, CDR1 is MDHEN and CDR2 SYDVKM. The CDR3 here is CASRTGQNFYEQYF. CDR3 nucleotides: TGTGCCAGCAGGACAGGTCAGAATTTCTACGAGCAGTACTTC. Using reference TRBV28 and TRBJ2-7 for the parts outside the CDR3, the full variable domain is DVKVTQSSRYLVKRTGEKVFLECVQDMDHENMFWYRQDPGLGLRLIYFSYDVKMKEKGDIPEGYSVSREKKERFSLILESASTNQTSMYLCASRTGQNFYEQYFGPGTRLTVT.

V and J are TRBV7-9 and TRBJ1-6; D remains unclear. This CDR3 contains 13 residues. Germline-derived CDR1 and CDR2 are SEHNR and FQNEAQ (reference sequence). V gave up 4 bases and J gave up 9 bases, with 10 bases separating them. CDR3 amino acids: CASSSAGSSPLHF. The DNA of the CDR3 is TGTGCCAGCAGCTCAGCCGGGAGTTCACCCCTCCACTTT.

V is TRBV11-2 and J is TRBJ2-7, with D maybe TRBD2 (5 bases). This CDR3 has 14 residues. Germline-derived CDR1 and CDR2 are SGHAT and FQNNGV. Trimming stripped 4 bases from V and 6 bases from J, with 16 bases between. The CDR3 region is CASSSTGVTGEQYF. The CDR3, as DNA: TGTGCCAGCAGCTCAACCGGGGTTACCGGCGAGCAGTACTTC.

V is TRBV7-2 and J is TRBJ1-2; D is perhaps TRBD1 (5 bases). CDR3 length equals 16 residues. V was shortened by 5 bases and J by 4 bases, with 20 bases between the two germline ends. CDR1 and CDR2 from the germline V gene are SGHTA and FQGNSA. CDR3 coding DNA: TGTGCCAGCAGCCAAGGGACTCCGGAACGGGTCTATGGCTACACCTTC. Translated: CASSQGTPERVYGYTF.

The V gene is TRBV6-5, the J gene TRBJ2-4; 7 bases map to TRBD1. The CDR3 loop spans 15 amino acids. Germline V gene lookup returns CDR1 MNHEY and CDR2 SVGAGI. V shed 0 bases and J 7 bases; nucleotides not matched to a gene: 6. Here the CDR3 reads CASSYSTGYLNIQYF. The DNA for the CDR3 is TGTGCCAGCAGTTACTCGACAGGGTACCTGAACATTCAGTACTTC.